The sequence of this TCR beta chain was determined in a study of low-dose radiotherapy and immunotherapy resistance in tumors. This CDR3 has 12 residues. Documented time point: before trial treatment. Along with nivolumab and ipilimumab, donors received aspirin, low-dose cyclophosphamide and low-dose radiotherapy. Those who qualified had advanced solid tumors (lacking tumor-infiltrating lymphocytes). This clonotype showed up many times. With TRAV- and TRBV-specific primers, first-strand cDNA was made, covering the alpha and beta chains. TCRs were put through roughly 20 PCR cycles of amplification with Phusion. A constant-region primer and the V-primer adapter served as the primer pair. MiXCR, applied by TCRdb to the reads, yields one record per CDR3 protein. This table holds around 80,000 distinct CDR3 sequences, under 20% found once.

This chain joins TRBV12-3 or TRBV12-4 and TRBJ1-6, with a weak D call TRBD1 (5 bases). The sequence came from a male donor with prostate cancer. The sequenced sample was PBMCs, obtained before treatment. In DNA, the CDR3 is TGTTCCCGGGACTCAACGAATTCACCCCTCCACTTT. This gives the protein CSRDSTNSPLHF.